This TCR beta chain was identified during a study of shared clonotypes between healthy human individuals. The V end was cut by 3 bases, the J end by 2 bases, with 4 bases between. Germline CDR1 is LNHDA and CDR2 is SQIVND (reference sequence). The CDR3 contains 13 residues. Within Nashville, Tennessee resided all donors, each a Caucasian adult. Per sorted-subset replicate PCR, input was 200 to 250 ng DNA, representing roughly 28,000 T cell genomes. As handled by the study authors: As immunoSEQ supplied junction-only sequences (without quality scores), filtering differed. The table came from immunoSEQ multiplex PCR; TCRdb's copy has only in-frame clones and leaves some out. Clone size and V and J calls were adopted from that table, with D and trimming inferred from the DNA. This sample has around 750,000 clones, with around two thirds found just once. This clone came up a few times.

The sample consisted of memory CD4+ T cells sorted from blood. Subset defined: CD45RA-negative fraction. The chain has TRBV19 and TRBJ1-4; D uncertain. The clonotype originates from a woman aged 25 to 45 in good health. The CDR3 reads CASSMRTNEKLFF. The CDR3 nucleotides read TGTGCCAGTAGTATGCGTACTAATGAAAAACTGTTTTTT.